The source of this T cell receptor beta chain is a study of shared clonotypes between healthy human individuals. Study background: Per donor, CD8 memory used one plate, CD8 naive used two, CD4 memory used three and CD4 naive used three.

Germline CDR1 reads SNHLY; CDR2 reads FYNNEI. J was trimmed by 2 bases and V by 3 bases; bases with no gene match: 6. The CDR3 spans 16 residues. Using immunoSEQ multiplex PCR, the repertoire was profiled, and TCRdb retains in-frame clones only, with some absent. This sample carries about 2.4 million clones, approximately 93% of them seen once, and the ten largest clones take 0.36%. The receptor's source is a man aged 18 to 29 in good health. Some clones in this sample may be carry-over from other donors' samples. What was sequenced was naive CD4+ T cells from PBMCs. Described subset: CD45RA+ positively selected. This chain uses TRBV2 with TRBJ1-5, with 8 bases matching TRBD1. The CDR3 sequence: CASSDPDRGGNQPQHF. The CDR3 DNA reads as TGTGCCAGCAGTGACCCCGACAGGGGTGGCAATCAGCCCCAGCATTTT.